This T cell receptor beta chain originates from a study of T cells in Graves' hyperthyroidism and ophthalmopathy. Study results and limitations: Researchers report that a 13 V-J model separated ophthalmopathy from stable hyperthyroidism. Most thyroid-expanded clonotypes above 0.001 were also found in blood.

RNA transcripts provided the source from which TCR beta CDR3 regions were amplified. First-round RT-PCR targeting the TCR CDR3 was performed with the HTBI primer set. TCRdb itself ran the multiplex PCR reads through MiXCR, one entry per CDR3 protein. The repertoire consists of hundreds of thousands of distinct CDR3 sequences, with around 45% occurring once and the leading ten covering 8.2%. Points on this clonotype: Its antigen is not identified.

Graves' hyperthyroidism qualified as stable when ophthalmopathy did not progress within 18 months. Each diagnosis drew on symptoms, thyroxine, TRAb, thyroid ultrasound and orbital computed tomography findings. The CDR3 runs 13 residues. Germline CDR1 SNHLY, CDR2 FYNNEI. V was trimmed by 8 bases and J by 1 base, leaving 12 bases between them. The chain joins TRBV2 to TRBJ2-7, with D possibly being TRBD1 (5 bases). The receptor was derived from a woman aged 18-35 years with Graves' hyperthyroidism. Sequencing was carried out using peripheral blood or thyroid tissue (not recorded which). DNA of the CDR3: TGTGCCAGCCAAGGCGACAGATCCTACGAGCAGTACTTC. Its protein product is CASQGDRSYEQYF.